The 27 T cell receptor beta chains below all came from one sample that was sequenced in a study of tumor and adjacent non-tumor tissue in lung cancer. TCRbeta libraries were built with three rounds of nested PCR, modified from ARM-PCR. TCRdb fed the multiplex PCR reads into MiXCR, producing one record per CDR3 protein. The sample lists about 100,000 distinct CDR3 sequences, approximately 65% occurring once. This sample's RNA came from whole unsorted tissue. This non-tumor lung sample came from over 3 cm beyond the tumor edge. The sequencing sample was made of distant non-tumor lung tissue. The receptors come from a man in his thirties or forties with non-small cell lung cancer.

A word on this clonotype: A read error may explain this, as a much larger clone is one base away. The gene calls are TRBV4-1 and TRBJ2-1, with 8 bases aligning to TRBD2. This CDR3 has 15 residues. Trimming took 3 bases from V and 9 from J; bases not matched to a gene: 10. In germline, CDR1 is MGHRA, CDR2 YSYEKL. The CDR3 nucleotides read TGCGCCAGCAGCCACGCTAGCGGGCCCTTCATTGAGCAGTTCTTC. This sequence encodes CASSHASGPFIEQFF.

With respect to this clonotype: Just one base apart from a much larger clone, this may be a read error. The chain has TRBV5-4 and TRBJ1-1; D is undetermined. The CDR3 contains 15 residues. Germline V gives CDR1 SGHNT, CDR2 YYREEE (reference sequence). The CDR3 nucleotides read TGTGCCTGCAGCTTGGAGGCCAGCCCGAACACTGAAGCTTTCTTT. It translates to CACSLEASPNTEAFF.

The chain carries TRBV20-1 and TRBJ1-5, with TRBD1 identical over 7 bases. There are 14 residues in the CDR3. CDR1 DFQATT and CDR2 SNEGSKA come from the germline V gene (reference sequence). V shed 6 bases, J shed 10 bases, and the junction held 15 bases outside the gene matches. The CDR3 nucleotides are TGCAGTGCAACCGGGGACAGTAGTACTCATCCCCAGCATTTT. This encodes CSATGDSSTHPQHF.

The rearrangement joins TRBV29-1 to TRBJ1-1; D perhaps matches TRBD1 (5 bases). From germline, CDR1 is SQVTM and CDR2 ANQGSEA. V was trimmed by 6 bases and J by 5 bases, leaving 7 bases between them. The CDR3 is 10 amino acids. CDR3 nucleotide sequence: TGCAGCGTCTGGGGGACTGAAGCTTTCTTT. This encodes CSVWGTEAFF. Using reference TRBV29-1 and TRBJ1-1 for the parts outside the CDR3, the full variable domain is SAVISQKPSRDICQRGTSLTIQCQVDSQVTMMFWYRQQPGQSLTLIATANQGSEATYESGFVIDKFPISRPNLTFSTLTVSNMSPEDSSIYLCSVWGTEAFFGQGTRLTVV.

This clonotype has just a few counts. A much more abundant neighbour one base away suggests this may be a read error. J is TRBJ2-3 and V is TRBV20-1; 13 positions agree with TRBD2. CDR1 DFQATT and CDR2 SNEGSKA come from the germline V gene (reference sequence). The J segment lost 11 bases and the V segment lost 4 bases, leaving 6 bases of the junction unmatched. The CDR3 is 13 amino acids. Here the CDR3 DNA reads TGCAGTGCTACCCGACTAGCGGGAGGCATGCAGTATTTT. This translates into CSATRLAGGMQYF.

As regards this clonotype: A much larger clone differs by one base, so this may be a read error. The rearrangement links TRBV10-3 to TRBJ2-4, with D possibly TRBD2 on 6 matching bases. This CDR3 comprises 15 residues. Germline V gene lookup returns CDR1 ENHRY and CDR2 SYGVKD. The CDR3 sequence is CAISAREGAGNIQHF. For the CDR3, the DNA is TGTGCCATCAGTGCCCGGGAAGGGGCGGGAAACATTCAGCACTTC.

Details on this clonotype: A read error may account for a junction end that differs from germline. This rearrangement joins TRBV6-6 to TRBJ2-7; 7 nucleotides match TRBD2. Per germline, CDR1 MNHNY and CDR2 SVGAGI (reference sequence). CDR3 length: 16 amino acids. The CDR3 loop reads CVSSYASGRSSYGQYF. For the CDR3, the DNA is TGTGTCAGCAGTTATGCTAGCGGCCGGAGCTCCTACGGGCAGTACTTC.

This clonotype was detected ten times or more. The V gene is TRBV12-3 or TRBV12-4, the J gene TRBJ2-7; possible D gene TRBD2, 6 bases. With 4 bases removed from V and 4 bases from J, the gap between germline ends came to 14 bases. CDR3 size: 14 residues. CDR3 DNA: TGTGCCAGCAGTTACACCGGGGGTACTTACGAGCAGTACTTC. Translating gives CASSYTGGTYEQYF.

Many counts were recorded for this clonotype. The CDR3 loop is CASSQRLGGLNEKLFF. Here the CDR3 DNA reads TGTGCCAGCAGCCAAAGACTTGGGGGCCTGAATGAAAAACTGTTTTTT. The chain employs TRBV4-2 and TRBJ1-4, with D possibly TRBD1 on 6 matching bases. CDR1 and CDR2 from the germline V gene are LGHNA and YNFKEQ. V was clipped by 2 bases and J by 5 bases, with 15 bases between them. The CDR3 is 16 amino acids.

A note on this clonotype: The junction departs from germline at one end; a sequencing error may be responsible. CDR3 DNA sequence: TGTGCCAGTACAGGGTCCAATGGGCAGTTCTTC. Translation: CASTGSNGQFF. The chain employs TRBV19 and TRBJ2-1; possibly TRBD1 for D (5 bases). The germline gives CDR1 LNHDA, CDR2 SQIVND (reference sequence). There are 11 residues in the CDR3.

The chain uses TRBV20-1 and TRBJ1-4; D uncertain. Germline V gene sequence: CDR1 DFQATT, CDR2 SNEGSKA (reference sequence). V shed 2 bases and J shed 1 base, with 11 bases lying between them. This CDR3 is 15 amino acids long. CDR3 amino acids: CSARPRDGTNEKLFF. The CDR3 DNA sequence: TGCAGTGCTAGACCCCGTGATGGAACTAATGAAAAACTGTTTTTT.

Note on this clonotype: One end of the junction does not line up with germline, which may come from a read error. The chain recombines TRBV4-3 with TRBJ2-6; D possibly corresponds to TRBD1 (5 bases). CDR1 is LGHNA and CDR2 is YSLEER in the germline V gene. CDR3 length: 17 amino acids. CDR3 nucleotides: TGCGCTAGCAGCCAAGAATACAGAGCCTCTGGGGCCAACCTCCTGACTTTC. Translating gives CASSQEYRASGANLLTF.

Comment on this clonotype: A read error may explain this, as a much larger clone is one base away. The chain carries TRBV5-6 and TRBJ2-3; 9 bases match TRBD1. This CDR3 is built from 14 residues. Germline V lookup: CDR1 SGHDT, CDR2 YYEEEE. CDR3: CANSLRDRADTQYF. The CDR3 DNA is TGTGCCAACAGCCTACGGGACAGGGCAGATACGCAGTATTTT.

Worth noting for this clonotype: This may be a read error, as it is one base from a much larger clone. This rearrangement joins TRBV20-1 to TRBJ1-5, with TRBD1 matching 7 bases. Germline assignment: CDR1 DFQATT and CDR2 SNEGSKA (reference sequence). V shed 6 bases and J 3 bases; nucleotides not matched to a gene: 11. The CDR3 is made up of 15 amino acids. CDR3 amino acids: CSASDWDRLNQPQHF. CDR3 DNA sequence: TGCAGTGCCTCCGACTGGGACAGACTCAATCAGCCCCAGCATTTT.

This clonotype was seen just once. This sequence may be a read error, since a much larger clone differs from it by one base. Because the CDR3 is missing its conserved closing phenylalanine or tryptophan, this is likely a read error. The V call is TRBV5-4, the J call TRBJ1-1; weak D call: TRBD1 (6 bases). CDR1 is SGHNT, CDR2 YYREEE, per germline (reference sequence). This CDR3 has 15 amino acids. The germline V and J ends were trimmed by 4 bases and 4 bases, with 17 bases remaining between them. CDR3 protein: CASSPDLAGVTEAFL. CDR3 DNA sequence: TGTGCCAGCAGCCCGGACCTGGCAGGGGTCACTGAAGCTTTCTTA.

In this sample, this clonotype turned up a few times. A read error is likely, as this CDR3 ends without the conserved phenylalanine or tryptophan. The DNA is omitted, as the CDR3 cannot be located on it reliably, and the CDR3 follows TCRdb's listing. The CDR3 protein is CSVGQGVRASL. The chain employs TRBV29-1 and TRBJ1-1; the table's D call, TRBD1, has no DNA check behind it. Termini included, the CDR3 measures 11 amino acids. Germline loops: CDR1 SQVTM, CDR2 ANQGSEA.

This clonotype was counted between two and nine times. A much more abundant neighbour one base away suggests this may be a read error. The V and J genes are TRBV20-1 and TRBJ1-2; a possible D gene is TRBD1 (5 bases). This CDR3 has 17 amino acids. The germline V gene encodes CDR1 DFQATT and CDR2 SNEGSKA (reference sequence). The CDR3 sequence: CNAKTDSGTAVHYGYTF. DNA of the CDR3: TGCAATGCCAAAACCGATTCGGGGACGGCCGTACATTATGGCTACACCTTC.

V gene TRBV12-2 combines with J gene TRBJ2-7; whether TRBD1, the table's D call, matches the DNA was not checked. TRBV12-2 is deemed a pseudogene. This CDR3 region has 14 residues. CDR3 residues: CVSRLETGRYEQYF. The CDR3 bases are TGTGTAAGTCGCTTAGAGACAGGAAGATACGAGCAGTACTTC.

This clonotype was counted once. A junction end diverges from the germline sequence, so it may reflect a read error. The chain couples TRBV29-1 to TRBJ1-6, with 7 bases matching TRBD1. Germline CDR1 and CDR2: SQVTM and ANQGSEA. This CDR3 has 14 amino acids. The CDR3 protein is CSAMTGQTNSPVRF. The CDR3 nucleotides are TGCAGCGCCATGACAGGGCAGACGAATTCACCCGTCCGCTTT.

This clonotype was recorded a few times. A much bigger clone sits one base away, suggesting this may be a read error. For the CDR3, the DNA is TGTGCCAGCAGTTGGGACAGATCTGAGCAGTCCTTC. This codes for CASSWDRSEQSF. This chain uses TRBV12-3 or TRBV12-4 with TRBJ2-1; 7 nucleotides agree with TRBD1. The CDR3 runs to 12 residues.

The rearrangement links TRBV11-2 to TRBJ1-4; maybe TRBD1 (6 bases). Looked up from germline, CDR1 is SGHAT and CDR2 is FQNNGV. Trimming shortened V by 0 bases and J by 8 bases, and 19 bases separated the two germline ends. The CDR3 loop spans 17 amino acids. CDR3 in DNA: TGTGCCAGCAGCTTAGAGAGCAGGGGACCATCTGGCGAAAAACTGTTTTTT. Its translation: CASSLESRGPSGEKLFF.

Of note for this clonotype: The junction differs from germline at one of its ends, possibly a read error. The V and J genes are TRBV4-3 and TRBJ1-1; TRBD1 is a possible D gene (5 bases). The CDR3 sequence is 14 residues long. The germline V gene encodes CDR1 LGHNA and CDR2 YSLEER. In DNA form, the CDR3 reads TGCGCCAGCAACCAGGACAAGTGGCTCACTGAAGCATTCTTT. Its translation: CASNQDKWLTEAFF.

A remark on this clonotype: A much larger clone lies one base from this, so it may be a read error. The chain has TRBV4-1 and TRBJ2-1; D is perhaps TRBD2 (6 bases). V was shortened by 5 bases and J by 9 bases, with 17 bases between the two germline ends. There are 14 residues in the CDR3. Germline assignment: CDR1 MGHRA and CDR2 YSYEKL. Here the CDR3 reads CASSARDGGTEQFF. CDR3 nucleotide sequence: TGCGCCAGCAGCGCCCGGGACGGGGGTACTGAGCAGTTCTTC.

This clonotype was counted once. Mismatch with germline at one junction end may stem from a read error. The J gene is TRBJ1-1, the V gene TRBV29-1; D not certain. Germline CDR1 SQVTM, CDR2 ANQGSEA. CDR3 length: 14 residues. The CDR3 sequence is CGVEVKRGNTEAFF. CDR3 sequence (DNA): TGCGGCGTTGAAGTTAAGCGGGGGAACACTGAAGCTTTCTTT.

About this clonotype: One end of the junction varies from germline; a read error may be responsible. The V and J genes are TRBV4-1 and TRBJ2-7, with D tentatively TRBD1 (6 bases). Germline V gene lookup returns CDR1 MGHRA and CDR2 YSYEKL. This CDR3 region has 14 residues. The CDR3 reads CANSQRDNSYEQYF. As DNA, the CDR3 is TGCGCCAACAGCCAACGGGACAATTCCTACGAGCAGTACTTC.

In its sample, this clonotype was seen many times. CDR3 residues: CASSQEEGTKTQYF. The DNA for the CDR3 is TGTGCCAGCAGCCAAGAGGAGGGAACGAAGACCCAGTACTTC. The chain joins TRBV4-2 to TRBJ2-5, with D possibly TRBD2 on 6 matching bases. V lost 0 bases and J lost 6, with 11 bases in between. The germline CDR1 and CDR2 sequences are LGHNA and YNFKEQ. This CDR3 has 14 residues.

About this clonotype itself: Compared with germline, one end of the junction differs, possibly owing to a read error. This chain joins TRBV6-5 and TRBJ1-4; D call uncertain. Germline assignment: CDR1 MNHEY and CDR2 SVGAGI. The length of the CDR3 is 15 residues. Here the CDR3 DNA reads TGTGCCGGCAGTTTTACGACAAGGCCTAATGAAAAACTGTTTTTT. Translating gives CAGSFTTRPNEKLFF.